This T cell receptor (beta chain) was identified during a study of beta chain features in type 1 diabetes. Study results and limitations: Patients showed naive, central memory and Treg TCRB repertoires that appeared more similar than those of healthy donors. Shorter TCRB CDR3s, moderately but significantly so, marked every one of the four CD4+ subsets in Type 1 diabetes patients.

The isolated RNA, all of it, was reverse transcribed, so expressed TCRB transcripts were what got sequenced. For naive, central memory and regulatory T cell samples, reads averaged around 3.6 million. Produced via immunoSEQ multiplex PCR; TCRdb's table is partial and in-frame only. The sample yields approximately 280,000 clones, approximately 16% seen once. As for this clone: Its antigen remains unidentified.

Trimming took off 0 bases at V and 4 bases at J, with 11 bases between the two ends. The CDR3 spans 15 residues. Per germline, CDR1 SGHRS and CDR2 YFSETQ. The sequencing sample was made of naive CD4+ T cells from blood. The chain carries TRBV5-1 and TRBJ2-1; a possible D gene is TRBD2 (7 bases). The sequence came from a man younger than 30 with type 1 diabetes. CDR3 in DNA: TGCGCCAGCAGCTTGGCCAGCGGGACATACAATGAGCAGTTCTTC. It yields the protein CASSLASGTYNEQFF.